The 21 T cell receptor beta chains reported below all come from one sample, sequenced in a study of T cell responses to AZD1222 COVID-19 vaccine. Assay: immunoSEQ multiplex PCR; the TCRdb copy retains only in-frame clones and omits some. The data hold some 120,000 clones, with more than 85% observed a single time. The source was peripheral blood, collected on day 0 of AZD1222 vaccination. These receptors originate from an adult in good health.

CDR3 nucleotides: TGTGCCAGCAGCTACCGGTCGGCGGGGGCGAGAGCTTTCTTT. Translating it yields CASSYRSAGARAFF. This chain joins TRBV11-2 and TRBJ1-1, with D perhaps TRBD1 (6 bases). Trimming stripped 4 bases from V and 10 bases from J, with 19 bases between. Germline assignment: CDR1 SGHAT and CDR2 FQNNGV. CDR3 size: 14 residues.

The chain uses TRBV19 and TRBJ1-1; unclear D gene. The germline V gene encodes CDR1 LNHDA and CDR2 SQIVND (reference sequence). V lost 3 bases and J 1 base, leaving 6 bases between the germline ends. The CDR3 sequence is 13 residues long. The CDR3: CASSIGSNTEAFF. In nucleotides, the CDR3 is TGTGCCAGTAGTATCGGGTCGAACACTGAAGCTTTCTTT.

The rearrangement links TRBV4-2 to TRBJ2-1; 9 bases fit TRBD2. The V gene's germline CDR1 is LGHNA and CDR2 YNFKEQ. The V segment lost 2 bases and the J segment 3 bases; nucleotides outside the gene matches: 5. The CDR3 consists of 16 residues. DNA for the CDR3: TGTGCCAGCAGCCAACCCCGACTAGCGGTCTACAATGAGCAGTTCTTC. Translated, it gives CASSQPRLAVYNEQFF.

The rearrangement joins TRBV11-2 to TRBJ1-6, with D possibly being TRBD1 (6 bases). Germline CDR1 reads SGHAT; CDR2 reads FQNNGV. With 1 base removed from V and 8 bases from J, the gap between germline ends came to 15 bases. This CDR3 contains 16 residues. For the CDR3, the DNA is TGTGCCAGCAGCTTAGTGGGGGGGACAATGGATTCACCCCTCCACTTT. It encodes CASSLVGGTMDSPLHF.

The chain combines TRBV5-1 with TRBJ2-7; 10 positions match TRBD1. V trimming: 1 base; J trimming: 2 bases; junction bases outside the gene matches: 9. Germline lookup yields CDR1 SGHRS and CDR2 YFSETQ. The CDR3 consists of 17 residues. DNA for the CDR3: TGCGCCAGCAGCTTGCGACGGGGGACAGGGGACACCTACGAGCAGTACTTC. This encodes CASSLRRGTGDTYEQYF.

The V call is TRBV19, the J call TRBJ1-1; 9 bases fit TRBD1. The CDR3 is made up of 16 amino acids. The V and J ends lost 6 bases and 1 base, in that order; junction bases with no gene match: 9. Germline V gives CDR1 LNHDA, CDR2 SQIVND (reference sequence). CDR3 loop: CASRMRQGGPNTEAFF. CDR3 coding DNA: TGTGCCAGTAGAATGAGACAGGGGGGGCCGAACACTGAAGCTTTCTTT.

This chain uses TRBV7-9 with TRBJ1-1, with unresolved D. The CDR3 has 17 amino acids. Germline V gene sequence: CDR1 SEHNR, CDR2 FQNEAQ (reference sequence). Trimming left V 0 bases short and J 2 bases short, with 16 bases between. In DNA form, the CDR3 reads TGTGCCAGCAGCTTAGCGCGCTCCACCCGGCGAAACACTGAAGCTTTCTTT. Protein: CASSLARSTRRNTEAFF.

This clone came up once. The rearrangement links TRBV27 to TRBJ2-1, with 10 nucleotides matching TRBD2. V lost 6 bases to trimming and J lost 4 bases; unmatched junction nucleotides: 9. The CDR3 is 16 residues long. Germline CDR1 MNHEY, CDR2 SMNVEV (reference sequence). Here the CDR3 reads CASRALALAGYNEQFF. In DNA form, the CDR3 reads TGTGCCAGCAGAGCCCTGGCACTAGCGGGGTACAATGAGCAGTTCTTC.

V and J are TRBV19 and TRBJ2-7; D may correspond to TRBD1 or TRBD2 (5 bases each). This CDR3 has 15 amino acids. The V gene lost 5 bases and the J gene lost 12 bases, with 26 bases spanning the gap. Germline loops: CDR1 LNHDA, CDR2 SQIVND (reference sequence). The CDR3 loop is CASSLLGETVLNGYF. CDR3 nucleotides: TGTGCCAGTAGTCTCCTGGGGGAAACGGTCCTAAACGGGTACTTC.

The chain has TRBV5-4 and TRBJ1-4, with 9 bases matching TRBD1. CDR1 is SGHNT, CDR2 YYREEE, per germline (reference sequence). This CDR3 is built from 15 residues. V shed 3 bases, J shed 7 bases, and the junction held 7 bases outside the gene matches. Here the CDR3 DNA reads TGTGCCAGCAGCTGGGGACAGGGAGGAAGTGAAAAACTGTTTTTT. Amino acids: CASSWGQGGSEKLFF.

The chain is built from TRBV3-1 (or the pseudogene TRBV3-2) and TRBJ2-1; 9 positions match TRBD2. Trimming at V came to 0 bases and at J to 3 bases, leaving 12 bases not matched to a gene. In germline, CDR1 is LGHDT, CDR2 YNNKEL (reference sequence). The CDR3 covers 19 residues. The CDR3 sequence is CASSQDATRSGRIYNEQFF. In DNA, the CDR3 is TGTGCCAGCAGCCAAGATGCCACGAGAAGCGGGAGGATCTACAATGAGCAGTTCTTC.

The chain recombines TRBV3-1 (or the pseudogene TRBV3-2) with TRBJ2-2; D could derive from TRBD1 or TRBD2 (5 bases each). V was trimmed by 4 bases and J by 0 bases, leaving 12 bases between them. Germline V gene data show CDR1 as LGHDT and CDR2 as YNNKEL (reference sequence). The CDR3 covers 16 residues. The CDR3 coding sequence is TGTGCCAGCAGCCGGGTGGGGACCGCGAACACCGGGGAGCTGTTTTTT. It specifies CASSRVGTANTGELFF.

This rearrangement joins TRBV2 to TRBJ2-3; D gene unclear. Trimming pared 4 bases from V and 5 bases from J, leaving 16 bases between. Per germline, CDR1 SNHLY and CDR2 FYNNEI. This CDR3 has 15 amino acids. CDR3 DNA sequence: TGTGCCAGCAGTGCTTTAAGCCCGGTGGGAGATACGCAGTATTTT. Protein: CASSALSPVGDTQYF.

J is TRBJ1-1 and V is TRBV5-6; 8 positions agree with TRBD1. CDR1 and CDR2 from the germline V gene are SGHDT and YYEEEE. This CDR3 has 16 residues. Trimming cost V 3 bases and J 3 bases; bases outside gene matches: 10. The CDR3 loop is CASSSDREYVYTEAFF. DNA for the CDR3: TGTGCCAGCAGCTCGGACAGGGAATATGTCTACACTGAAGCTTTCTTT. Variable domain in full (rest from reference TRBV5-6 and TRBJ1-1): DAGVTQSPTHLIKTRGQQVTLRCSPKSGHDTVSWYQQALGQGPQFIFQYYEEEERQRGNFPDRFSGHQFPNYSSELNVNALLLGDSALYLCASSSDREYVYTEAFFGQGTRLTVV.

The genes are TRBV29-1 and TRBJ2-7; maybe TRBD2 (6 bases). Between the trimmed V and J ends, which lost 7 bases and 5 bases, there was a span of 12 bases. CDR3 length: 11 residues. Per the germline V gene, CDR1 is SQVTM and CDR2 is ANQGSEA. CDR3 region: CSGGDSHEQYF. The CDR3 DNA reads TGCAGCGGGGGGGATTCGCACGAGCAGTACTTC.

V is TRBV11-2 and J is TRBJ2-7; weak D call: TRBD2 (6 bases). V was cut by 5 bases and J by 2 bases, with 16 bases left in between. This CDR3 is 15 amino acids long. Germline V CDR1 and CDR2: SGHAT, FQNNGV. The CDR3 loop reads CASSEIGDSTYEQYF. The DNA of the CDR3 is TGTGCCAGCAGCGAGATTGGGGACTCTACCTACGAGCAGTACTTC.

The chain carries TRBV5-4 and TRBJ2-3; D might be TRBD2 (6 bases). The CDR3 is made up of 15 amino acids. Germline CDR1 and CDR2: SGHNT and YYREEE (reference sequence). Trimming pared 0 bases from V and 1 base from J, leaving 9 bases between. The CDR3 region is CASSLAGAGTDTQYF. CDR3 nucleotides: TGTGCCAGCAGCTTGGCGGGAGCGGGCACAGATACGCAGTATTTT.

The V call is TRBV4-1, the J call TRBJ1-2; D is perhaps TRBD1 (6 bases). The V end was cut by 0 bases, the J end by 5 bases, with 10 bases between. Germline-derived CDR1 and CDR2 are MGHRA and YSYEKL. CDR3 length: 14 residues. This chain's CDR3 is CASSQETGRYGYTF. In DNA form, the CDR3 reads TGCGCCAGCAGCCAAGAGACAGGACGGTATGGCTACACCTTC.

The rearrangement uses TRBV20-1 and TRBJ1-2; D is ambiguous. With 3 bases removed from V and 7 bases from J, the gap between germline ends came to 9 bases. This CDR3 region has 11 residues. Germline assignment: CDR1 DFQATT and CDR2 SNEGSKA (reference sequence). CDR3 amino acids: CSASRERGYTF. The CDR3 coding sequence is TGCAGTGCTAGTCGCGAACGTGGCTACACCTTC.

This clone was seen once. The chain's CDR3 is CASSWTGGETQYF. The CDR3 nucleotides are TGTGCCAGCAGTTGGACCGGTGGGGAGACCCAGTACTTC. This sequence joins TRBV6-5 and TRBJ2-5; D is unresolved. The CDR3 runs 13 residues. Per the germline V gene, CDR1 is MNHEY and CDR2 is SVGAGI. The V end was cut by 4 bases, the J end by 5 bases, with 11 bases between.

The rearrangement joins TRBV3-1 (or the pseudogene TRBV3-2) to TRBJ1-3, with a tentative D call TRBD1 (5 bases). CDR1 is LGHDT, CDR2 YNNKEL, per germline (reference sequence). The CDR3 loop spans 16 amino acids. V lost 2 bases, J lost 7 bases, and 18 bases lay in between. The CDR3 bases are TGTGCCAGCAGCCAACCGACCCTGGGACGGCTGAACACCATATATTTT. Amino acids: CASSQPTLGRLNTIYF.